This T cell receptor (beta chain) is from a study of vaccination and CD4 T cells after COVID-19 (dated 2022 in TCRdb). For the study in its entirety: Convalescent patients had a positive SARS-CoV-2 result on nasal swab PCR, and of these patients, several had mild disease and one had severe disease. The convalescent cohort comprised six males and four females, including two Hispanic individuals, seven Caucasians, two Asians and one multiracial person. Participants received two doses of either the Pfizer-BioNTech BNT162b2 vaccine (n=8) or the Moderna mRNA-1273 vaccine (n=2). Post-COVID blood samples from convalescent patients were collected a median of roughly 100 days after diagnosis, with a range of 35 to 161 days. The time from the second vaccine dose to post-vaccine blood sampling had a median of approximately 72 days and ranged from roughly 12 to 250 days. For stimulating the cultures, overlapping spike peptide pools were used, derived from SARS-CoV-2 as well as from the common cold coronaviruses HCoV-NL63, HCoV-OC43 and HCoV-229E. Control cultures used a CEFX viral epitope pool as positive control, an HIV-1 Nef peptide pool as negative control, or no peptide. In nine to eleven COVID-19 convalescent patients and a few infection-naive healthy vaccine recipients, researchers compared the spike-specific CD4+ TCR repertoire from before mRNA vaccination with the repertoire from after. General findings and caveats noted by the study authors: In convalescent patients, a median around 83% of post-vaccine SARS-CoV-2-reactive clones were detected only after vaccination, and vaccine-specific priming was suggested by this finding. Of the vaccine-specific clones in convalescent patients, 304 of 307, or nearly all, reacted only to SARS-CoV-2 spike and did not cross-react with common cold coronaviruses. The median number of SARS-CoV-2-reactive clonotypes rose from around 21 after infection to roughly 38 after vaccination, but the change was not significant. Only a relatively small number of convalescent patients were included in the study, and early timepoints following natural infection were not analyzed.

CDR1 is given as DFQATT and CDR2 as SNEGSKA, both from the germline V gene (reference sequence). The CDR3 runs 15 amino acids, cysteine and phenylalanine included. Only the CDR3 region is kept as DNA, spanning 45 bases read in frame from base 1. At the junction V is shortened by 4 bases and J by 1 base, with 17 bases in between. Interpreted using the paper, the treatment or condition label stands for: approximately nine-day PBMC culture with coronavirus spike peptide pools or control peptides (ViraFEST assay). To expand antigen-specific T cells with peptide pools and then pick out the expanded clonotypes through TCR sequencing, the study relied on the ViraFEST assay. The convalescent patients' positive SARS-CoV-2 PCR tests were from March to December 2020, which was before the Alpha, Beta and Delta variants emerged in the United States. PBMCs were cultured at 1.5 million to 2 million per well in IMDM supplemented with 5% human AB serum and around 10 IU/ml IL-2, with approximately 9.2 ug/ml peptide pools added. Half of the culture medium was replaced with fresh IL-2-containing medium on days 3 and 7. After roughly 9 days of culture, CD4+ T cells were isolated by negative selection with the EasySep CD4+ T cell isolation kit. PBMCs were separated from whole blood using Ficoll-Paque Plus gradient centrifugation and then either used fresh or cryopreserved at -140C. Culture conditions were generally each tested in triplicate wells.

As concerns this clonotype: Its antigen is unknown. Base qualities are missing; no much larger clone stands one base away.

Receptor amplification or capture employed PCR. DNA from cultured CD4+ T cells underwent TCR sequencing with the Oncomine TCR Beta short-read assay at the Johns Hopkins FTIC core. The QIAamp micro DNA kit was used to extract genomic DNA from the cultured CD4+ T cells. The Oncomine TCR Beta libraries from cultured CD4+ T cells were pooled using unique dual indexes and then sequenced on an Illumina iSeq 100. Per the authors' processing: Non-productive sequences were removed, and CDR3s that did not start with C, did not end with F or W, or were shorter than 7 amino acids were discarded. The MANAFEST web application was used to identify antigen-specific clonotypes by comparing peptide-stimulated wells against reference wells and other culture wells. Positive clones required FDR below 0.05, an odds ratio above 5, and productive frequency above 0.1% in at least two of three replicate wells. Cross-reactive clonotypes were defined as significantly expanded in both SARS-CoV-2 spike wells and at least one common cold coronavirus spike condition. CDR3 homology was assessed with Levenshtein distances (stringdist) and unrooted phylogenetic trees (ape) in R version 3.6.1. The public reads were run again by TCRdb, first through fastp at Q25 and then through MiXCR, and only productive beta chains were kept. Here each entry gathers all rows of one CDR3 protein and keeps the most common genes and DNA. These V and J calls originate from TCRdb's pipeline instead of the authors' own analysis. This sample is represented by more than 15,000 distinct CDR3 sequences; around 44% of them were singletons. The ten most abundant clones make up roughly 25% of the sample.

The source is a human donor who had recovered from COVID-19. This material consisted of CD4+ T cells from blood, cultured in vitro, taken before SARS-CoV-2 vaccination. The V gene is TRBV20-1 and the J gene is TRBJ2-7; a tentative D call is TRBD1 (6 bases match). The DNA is TGCAGTGCTACCGGACCCGGGACAACTTCCTACGAGCAGTACTTC. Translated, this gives CSATGPGTTSYEQYF.